This TCR beta chain was observed in a study of shared clonotypes between healthy human individuals. Broader study findings: Limited genetic and exposure-history diversity came from having few donors. Across subsets, estimated richness was generally greater for naive than for memory populations.

In the case of this clone: The antigen is unknown.

The authors' processing: Filtering differed, since immunoSEQ gave only junction sequences and no quality scores. Using immunoSEQ multiplex PCR, the repertoire was profiled, and TCRdb retains in-frame clones only, with some absent. That table furnishes V, J and clone size, whereas the DNA furnished D and trimming. The data show fewer than 3 million clones, 92% seen once. All donors qualified as healthy HIV-negative adults and had experienced no recent acute infections or vaccinations. There are 16 residues in the CDR3. Trimming left V 5 bases short and J 1 base short, with 14 bases between. Germline loops: CDR1 SGHTA, CDR2 FQGTGA.

Sequenced material: naive CD4+ T cells from PBMCs. The subset was: CD45RA+ positively selected. This clonotype was obtained from a man aged 18-30 years in good health. Some clones in this sample may be carry-over from other donors' samples. This chain joins TRBV7-3 and TRBJ2-2; D is possibly TRBD1 or TRBD2 (5 bases each). The CDR3 loop reads CASSHPGGGNTGELFF. The CDR3 DNA follows: TGTGCCAGCAGCCACCCCGGTGGGGGGAACACCGGGGAGCTGTTTTTT.